This passage covers 9 T cell receptor beta chains from one sample sequenced in a study of CXCR3-negative and CXCR3-positive naive CD8 T cells. The TRB cDNA libraries were prepared by 5' RACE with UMI labels. TCRdb reanalyzed the 5' RACE reads, giving one entry per CDR3 protein sequence and no DNA. This repertoire includes more than 40,000 distinct CDR3 sequences. The sample was naive CXCR3- CD8+ T cells from blood. Regarding subset: CD45RO-CCR7+CD27+CD95- naive CD8+ T cells lacking CXCR3 (TNR3-). The source of these receptors is a human donor in good health. Some clones in this sample may be carry-over from other donors' samples.

Considering frequency, this clonotype is medium-sized. The gene calls are TRBV12-3 or TRBV12-4 and TRBJ2-1; TCRdb proposes TRBD1, but this gene call is untestable without DNA. The CDR3 is 14 amino acids. CDR3 region: CASSQGTFYNEQFF.

The chain is built from TRBV7-8 and TRBJ1-5. CDR1 is SGHVS, CDR2 FQNEAQ, per germline. The CDR3 loop spans 14 amino acids. This CDR3 is CASSLDSSNQPQHF.

The chain's CDR3 is CASSEVGQLDTDTQYF. The chain links TRBV2 to TRBJ2-3; the TCRdb D gene call, TRBD1, has no DNA to confirm it. The CDR3 covers 16 residues. The germline V gene has CDR1 SNHLY and CDR2 FYNNEI.

The chain combines TRBV14 with TRBJ1-5. CDR3 length equals 15 residues. Per the germline V gene, CDR1 is SGHDN and CDR2 is FVKESK. CDR3: CASSQSTEYNQPQHF. Full variable domain (rest looked up from reference TRBV14 and TRBJ1-5): EAGVTQFPSHSVIEKGQTVTLRCDPISGHDNLYWYRRVMGKEIKFLLHFVKESKQDESGMPNNRFLAERTGGTYSTLKVQPAELEDSGVYFCASSQSTEYNQPQHFGDGTRLSIL.

This chain joins TRBV6-2 or TRBV6-3 and TRBJ2-3; no DNA is available, so the TRBD1 call from TCRdb remains unchecked. Looked up from germline, CDR1 is MNHEY and CDR2 is SVGEGT. This CDR3 is 16 amino acids long. The CDR3 sequence is CASSYAPRDRSNTQYF.

This sequence joins TRBV12-3 or TRBV12-4 and TRBJ2-5; no DNA is available, so the TRBD1 call from TCRdb remains unchecked. This CDR3 is built from 15 residues. The CDR3 protein is CASSLTGGSGETQYF.

The chain is built from TRBV20-1 and TRBJ1-6; absent DNA, TCRdb's TRBD1 call cannot be checked. From germline, CDR1 is DFQATT and CDR2 SNEGSKA (reference sequence). CDR3 length equals 15 residues. The CDR3 loop is CSASKDRNDNSPLHF.

This rearrangement joins TRBV4-3 to TRBJ2-3. This CDR3 region has 15 residues. CDR1 LGHNA and CDR2 YSLEER come from the germline V gene. CDR3 region: CASSHDRRGADTQYF.

The chain couples TRBV21-1 to TRBJ2-1; the D call of TRBD2 rests on TCRdb alone, since no DNA is present to check it. TRBV21-1 is recorded as a pseudogene. The CDR3 length is 15 residues. The CDR3 protein is CASSPAGGTYNEQFF.